The source of this TCR beta chain is a study of blood T cell repertoires in COVID-19. Overall study: Nucleic acid was either cDNA or gDNA, and it came from T cells, B-cell-depleted T cells, or PBMCs.

Germline V gives CDR1 MNHNY, CDR2 SVGAGI (reference sequence). CDR3 length equals 15 residues. V was clipped by 0 bases and J by 4 bases, with 10 bases between them. In the original workflow: Estimation of nucleated cell counts relied on the amplification of reference gene primers. Sequencing was performed with immunoSEQ multiplex PCR; in TCRdb, only in-frame clones are kept and a portion is missing. V and J calls and clone size are those listed in that table; D and trimming were worked out from the DNA. The sample lists 70,000 or so clones; 75% to 90% were seen once. The receptor's source is a man between 60 and 70 years old with acute or convalescent COVID-19. V is TRBV6-6 and J is TRBJ1-5; D is unclear. Input material: peripheral blood. CDR3 sequence: CASSYSSQPNQPQHF. Written as DNA, the CDR3 is TGTGCCAGCAGTTACTCGTCACAGCCGAATCAGCCCCAGCATTTT.